A selection of T cell receptor beta chains follows, all from one sample in a study of T cell repertoires in cytomegalovirus infection. One entry per CDR3 protein, called by TCRdb with MiXCR from the reads. The sample lists fewer than 950,000 distinct CDR3 sequences; less than 35% were seen once. These receptors are not linked to any known antigen. Source: cultured CD8+ T cells from PBMCs, taken from culture after CMV antigen stimulation. These receptors were taken from a human donor in good health (CMV status not recorded). Some clones in this sample may be carry-over from other donors' samples. CDR3s include the opening cysteine and the closing phenylalanine or tryptophan. Clone size is stated in some rows and not others, as once, few, many or a class when expanded.

J gene | clone size | V gene | CDR3 protein
TRBJ2-2 | many | TRBV7-2 | CASSSRFGELFF
TRBJ2-4 | few | TRBV5-4 | CASKPWTKDIQYF
TRBJ2-2 | - | TRBV7-6 | CAISRSGGNTGELFF
TRBJ1-5 | - | TRBV19 | CASSIGNNQPQHF
TRBJ2-1 | few | TRBV7-9 | CASSLARGGATNEQFF
TRBJ1-2 | many | TRBV7-2 | CASSLVGFYGYTF
TRBJ1-5 | - | TRBV9 | CASSPLPNSNQPQHF
TRBJ1-2 | few | TRBV27 | CASKGFAGYTF
TRBJ2-1 | - | TRBV24-1 | CATSARGTSGADEQFF
TRBJ1-3 | few | TRBV7-2 | CASSPRGGPERDTIYF
TRBJ2-1 | - | TRBV7-3 | CASSLNPGGPYNVQFF
TRBJ2-3 | many | TRBV7-8 | CASSFPVDWASTDTQYF
TRBJ2-3 | few | TRBV6-5 | CASSYGVSGSTDTQYF
TRBJ1-2 | many | TRBV7-8 | CASSLYGYGTGTGDYGYTF
TRBJ2-1 | - | TRBV27 | CASSSPSSRGRNEQFF
TRBJ2-2 | - | TRBV7-6 | CASSSSHTGELFF
TRBJ1-5 | - | TRBV27 | CASSRGGTGQPQHF
TRBJ2-7 | - | TRBV27 | CASSLLAHTYEQYF
TRBJ1-1 | - | TRBV13 | CASSLGTGSTEAFF
TRBJ1-1 | - | TRBV12-3/TRBV12-4 | CASSLVVAGLEAFF
TRBJ2-3 | large | TRBV7-6 | CASSASGLGSTDTQYF
TRBJ2-3 | - | TRBV4-1 | CASSQFFPDTQYF
TRBJ2-5 | - | TRBV6-6 | CASSYTGTGGQETQYF
TRBJ2-2 | - | TRBV9 | CASSARDGAGELFF
TRBJ2-7 | - | TRBV5-1 | CASSWTGRNYEQYF
TRBJ2-3 | - | TRBV5-1 | CASSLGSLAFPDTQYF
TRBJ2-3 | few | TRBV28 | CASSLIKTGQRTDTQYF
TRBJ2-1 | many | TRBV7-6 | CASSYHSRQGADNEQFF
TRBJ1-1 | - | TRBV7-9 | CASNPTRLTEAFF
TRBJ2-3 | few | TRBV7-9 | CASCRESTDTQYF
TRBJ1-2 | few | TRBV12-5 | CASGLVIPGQNYGYTF
TRBJ1-5 | - | TRBV12-3/TRBV12-4 | CASSYEAPGVDNQPQHF